The clone carrying this T cell receptor (beta chain) was counted many times. RNA transcripts yielded amplified TCR beta CDR3 regions. First-round RT-PCR of the TCR CDR3 relied on the HTBI primer set. Via MiXCR, TCRdb re-called the multiplex PCR reads, giving one row per CDR3 protein. The sample contains around 260,000 distinct CDR3 sequences, 25% to 30% of which appear only once. These data come from a study of T cells in Graves' hyperthyroidism and ophthalmopathy. V shed 0 bases and J 14 bases; nucleotides not matched to a gene: 11. Germline V lookup: CDR1 SGHAT, CDR2 FQNNGV. CDR3 length equals 15 residues. Any patient presenting with uncontrolled infection, other autoimmune disease, pregnancy or lactation was left out. Blood sampling occurred at first hyperthyroidism diagnosis, ahead of any ophthalmopathy symptoms.

The V and J genes are TRBV11-2 and TRBJ2-1, with 9 bases identical to TRBD2. Material for sequencing was blood. The receptor's source is a man between 35 and 55 years old with Graves' hyperthyroidism that later progressed to Graves' ophthalmopathy. The CDR3 DNA is TGTGCCAGCAGCTTAGACCCGAGTAGCGGGAGAGTGAAGTTCTTC. Protein: CASSLDPSSGRVKFF.